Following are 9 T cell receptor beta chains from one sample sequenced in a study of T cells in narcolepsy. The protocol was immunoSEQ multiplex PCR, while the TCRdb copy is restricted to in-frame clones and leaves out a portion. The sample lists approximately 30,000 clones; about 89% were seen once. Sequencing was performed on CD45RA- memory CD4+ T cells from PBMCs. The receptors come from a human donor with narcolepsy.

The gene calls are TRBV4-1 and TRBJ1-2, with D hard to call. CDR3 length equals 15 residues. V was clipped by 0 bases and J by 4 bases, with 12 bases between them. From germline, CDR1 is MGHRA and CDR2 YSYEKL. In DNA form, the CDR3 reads TGCGCCAGCAGCCAAGATGGCGCCTTGGGCTATGGCTACACCTTC. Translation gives CASSQDGALGYGYTF.

CDR3 region: CASSGGPQETQYF. The DNA for the CDR3 is TGCGCCAGCAGCGGGGGACCCCAAGAGACCCAGTACTTC. This chain connects TRBV5-1 to TRBJ2-5; D could derive from TRBD1 or TRBD2 (5 bases each). The CDR3 spans 13 residues. The V and J ends lost 4 bases and 1 base respectively, with 8 bases between them. CDR1 SGHRS and CDR2 YFSETQ come from the germline V gene.

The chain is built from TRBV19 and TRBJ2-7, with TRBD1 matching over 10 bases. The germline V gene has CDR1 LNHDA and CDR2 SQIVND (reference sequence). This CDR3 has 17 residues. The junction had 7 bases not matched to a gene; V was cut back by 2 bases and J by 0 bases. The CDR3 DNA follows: TGTGCCAGTAGTATATGGACAGGGGGACGGAGCTCCTACGAGCAGTACTTC. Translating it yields CASSIWTGGRSSYEQYF.

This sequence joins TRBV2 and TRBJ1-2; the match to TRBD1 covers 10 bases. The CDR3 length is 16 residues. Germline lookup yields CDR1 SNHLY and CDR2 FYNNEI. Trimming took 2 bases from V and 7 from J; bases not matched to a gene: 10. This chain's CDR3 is CASSENSRTGGGGYTF. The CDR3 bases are TGTGCCAGCAGTGAAAATTCGAGGACAGGGGGTGGTGGCTACACCTTC.

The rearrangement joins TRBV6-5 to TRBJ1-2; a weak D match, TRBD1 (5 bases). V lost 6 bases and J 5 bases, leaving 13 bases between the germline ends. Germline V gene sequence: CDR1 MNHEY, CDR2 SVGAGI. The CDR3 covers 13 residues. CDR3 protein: CASSPRQGYGYTF. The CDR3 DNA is TGTGCCAGCAGCCCTCGTCAGGGTTATGGCTACACCTTC.

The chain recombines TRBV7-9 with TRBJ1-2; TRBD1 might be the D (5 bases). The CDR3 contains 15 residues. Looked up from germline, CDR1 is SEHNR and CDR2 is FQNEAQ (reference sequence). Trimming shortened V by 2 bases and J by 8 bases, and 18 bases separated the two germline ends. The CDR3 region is CASSLTLGGMGGYTF. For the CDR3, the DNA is TGTGCCAGCAGCTTAACCCTGGGGGGGATGGGCGGCTACACCTTC. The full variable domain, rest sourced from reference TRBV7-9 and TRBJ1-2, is DTGVSQNPRHKITKRGQNVTFRCDPISEHNRLYWYRQTLGQGPEFLTYFQNEAQLEKSRLLSDRFSAERPKGSFSTLEIQRTEQGDSAMYLCASSLTLGGMGGYTFGSGTRLTVV.

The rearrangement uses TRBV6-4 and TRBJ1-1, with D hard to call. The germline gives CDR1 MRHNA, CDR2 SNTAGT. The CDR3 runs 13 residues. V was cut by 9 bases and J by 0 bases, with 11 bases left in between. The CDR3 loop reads CASSIEMNTEAFF. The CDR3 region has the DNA TGTGCCAGTTCGATAGAGATGAACACTGAAGCTTTCTTT.

The CDR3 loop is CASSLGRTGGGRNTEAFF. DNA of the CDR3: TGTGCCAGCAGCTTAGGCCGGACAGGTGGGGGAAGGAACACTGAAGCTTTCTTT. The chain uses TRBV11-3 and TRBJ1-1; 7 nucleotides line up with TRBD1. The J segment lost 1 base and the V segment lost 1 base, leaving 12 bases of the junction unmatched. Germline CDR1 SGHNT, CDR2 YENEEA. The CDR3 loop spans 18 amino acids. The full variable domain, with the rest looked up from reference TRBV11-3 and TRBJ1-1, is EAGVVQSPRYKIIEKKQPVAFWCNPISGHNTLYWYLQNLGQGPELLIRYENEEAVDDSQLPKDRFSAERLKGVDSTLKIQPAELGDSAVYLCASSLGRTGGGRNTEAFFGQGTRLTVV.

The CDR3 spells CASSLSSDGGADTQYF. In DNA, the CDR3 is TGTGCCAGCAGTTTATCTTCCGACGGAGGAGCAGATACGCAGTATTTT. This chain connects TRBV27 to TRBJ2-3; possibly TRBD2 for D (5 bases). Germline V lookup: CDR1 MNHEY, CDR2 SMNVEV (reference sequence). CDR3 length: 16 residues. V lost 0 bases to trimming and J lost 4 bases, with 14 bases between them.